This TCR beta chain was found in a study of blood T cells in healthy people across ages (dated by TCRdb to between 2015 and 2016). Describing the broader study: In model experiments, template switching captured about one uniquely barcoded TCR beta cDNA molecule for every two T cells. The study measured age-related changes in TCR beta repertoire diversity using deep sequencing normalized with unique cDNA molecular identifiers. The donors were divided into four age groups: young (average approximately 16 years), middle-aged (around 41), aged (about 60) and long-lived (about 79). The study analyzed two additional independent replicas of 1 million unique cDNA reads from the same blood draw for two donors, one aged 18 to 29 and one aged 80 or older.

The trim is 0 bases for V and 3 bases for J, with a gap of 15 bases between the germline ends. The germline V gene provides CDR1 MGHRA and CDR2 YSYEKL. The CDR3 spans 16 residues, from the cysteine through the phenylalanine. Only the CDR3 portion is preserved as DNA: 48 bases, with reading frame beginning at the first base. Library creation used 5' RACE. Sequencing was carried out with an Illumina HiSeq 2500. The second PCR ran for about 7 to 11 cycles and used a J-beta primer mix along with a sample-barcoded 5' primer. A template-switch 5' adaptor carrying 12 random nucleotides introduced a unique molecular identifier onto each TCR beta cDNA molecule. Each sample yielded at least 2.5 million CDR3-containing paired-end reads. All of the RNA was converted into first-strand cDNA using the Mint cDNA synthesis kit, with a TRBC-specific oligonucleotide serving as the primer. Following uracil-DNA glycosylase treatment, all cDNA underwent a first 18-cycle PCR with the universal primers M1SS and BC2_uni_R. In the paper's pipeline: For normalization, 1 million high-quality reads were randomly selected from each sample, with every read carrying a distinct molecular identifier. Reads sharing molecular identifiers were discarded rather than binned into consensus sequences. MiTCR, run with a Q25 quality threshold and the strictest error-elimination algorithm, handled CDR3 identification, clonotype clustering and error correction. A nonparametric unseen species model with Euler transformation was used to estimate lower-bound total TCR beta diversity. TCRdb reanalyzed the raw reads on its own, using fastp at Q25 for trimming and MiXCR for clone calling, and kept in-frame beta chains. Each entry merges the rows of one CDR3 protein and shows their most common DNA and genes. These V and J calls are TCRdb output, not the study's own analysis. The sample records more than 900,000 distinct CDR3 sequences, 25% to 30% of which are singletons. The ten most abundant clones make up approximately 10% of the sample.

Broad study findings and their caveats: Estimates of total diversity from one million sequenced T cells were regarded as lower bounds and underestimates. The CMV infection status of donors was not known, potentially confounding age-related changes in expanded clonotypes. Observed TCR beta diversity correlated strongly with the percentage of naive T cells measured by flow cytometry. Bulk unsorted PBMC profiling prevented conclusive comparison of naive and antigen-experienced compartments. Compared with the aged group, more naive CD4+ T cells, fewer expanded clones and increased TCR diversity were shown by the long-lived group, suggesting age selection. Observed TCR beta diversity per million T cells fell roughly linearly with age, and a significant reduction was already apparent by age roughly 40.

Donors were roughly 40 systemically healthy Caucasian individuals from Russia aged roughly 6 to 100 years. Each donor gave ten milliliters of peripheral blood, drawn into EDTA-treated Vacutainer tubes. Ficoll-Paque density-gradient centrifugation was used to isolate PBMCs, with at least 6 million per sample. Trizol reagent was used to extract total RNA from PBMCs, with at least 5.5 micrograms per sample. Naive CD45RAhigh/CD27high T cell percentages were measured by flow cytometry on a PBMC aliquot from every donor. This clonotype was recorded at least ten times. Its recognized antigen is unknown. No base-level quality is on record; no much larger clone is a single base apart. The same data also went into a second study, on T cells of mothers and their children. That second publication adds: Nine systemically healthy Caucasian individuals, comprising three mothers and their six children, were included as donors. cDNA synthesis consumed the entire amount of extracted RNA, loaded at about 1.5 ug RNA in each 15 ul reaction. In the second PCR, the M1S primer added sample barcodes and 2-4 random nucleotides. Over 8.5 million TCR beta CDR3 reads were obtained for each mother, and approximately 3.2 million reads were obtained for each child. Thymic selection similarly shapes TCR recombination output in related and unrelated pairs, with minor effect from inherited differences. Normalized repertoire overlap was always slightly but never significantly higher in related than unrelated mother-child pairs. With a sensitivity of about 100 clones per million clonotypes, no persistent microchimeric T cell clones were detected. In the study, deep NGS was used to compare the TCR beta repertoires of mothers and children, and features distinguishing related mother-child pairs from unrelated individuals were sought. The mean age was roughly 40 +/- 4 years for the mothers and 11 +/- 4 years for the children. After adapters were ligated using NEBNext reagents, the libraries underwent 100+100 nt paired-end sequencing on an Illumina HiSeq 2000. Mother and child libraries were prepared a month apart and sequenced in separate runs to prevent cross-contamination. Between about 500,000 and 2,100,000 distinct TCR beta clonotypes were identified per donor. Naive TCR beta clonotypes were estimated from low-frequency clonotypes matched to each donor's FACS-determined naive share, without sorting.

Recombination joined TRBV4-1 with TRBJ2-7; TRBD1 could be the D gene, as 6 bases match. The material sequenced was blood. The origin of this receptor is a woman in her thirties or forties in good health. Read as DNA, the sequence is TGCGCCAGCAGCCAAGATGTACAGGGTCCAGGCTACGAGCAGTACTTC. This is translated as CASSQDVQGPGYEQYF.